A selection of T cell receptor beta chains follows, all from one sample in a study of CD8 T cells in ankylosing spondylitis. MiXCR was run by TCRdb on the 5' RACE reads, yielding one entry per CDR3 protein. The sample yields some 240,000 distinct CDR3 sequences, roughly a quarter seen once. Specimen: blood, either unsorted or a sorted T cell fraction (not recorded which). The receptors derive from a male donor with ankylosing spondylitis or in good health (not recorded which). The CDR3 runs from the conserved cysteine through the conserved F or W.

>TRBV12-3/TRBV12-4
CASSPGGGDGYTF
>TRBV5-1
CASRGLLEGGYTF
>TRBV4-2
CASSPGGTDEKLFF
>TRBV7-3
CASSFADRGYNEQFF
>TRBV20-1
CSARGQLSTDTQYF
>TRBV15
CATSRPGTGGNEQFF
>TRBV20-1
CSAPGNEKLFF
>TRBV7-2
CASTLGGVETQYF
>TRBV5-1
CASSLAPGRGTDTQYF
>TRBV18
CASSPTMGQANTGELFF
>TRBV19
CASSIQETYEQYF
>TRBV20-1
CSASTGANTGELFF
>TRBV11-2
CASSLAQGAETQYF
>TRBV6-2/TRBV6-3
CASSKIRDTAYNEQFF
>TRBV29-1
CSVQDTWGEKLFF
>TRBV12-3/TRBV12-4
CASSLHSGGARDTQYF
>TRBV6-5
CASSYSPTELEAFF
>TRBV20-1
CSARDADRGLVPYF
>TRBV7-9
CASQQASTDTQYF
>TRBV9
CASSVGQGDGYTF
>TRBV20-1
CSAIRQPNQPQHF
>TRBV29-1
CSVGMDSLNTEAFF
>TRBV12-3/TRBV12-4
CASSLAPGGEQYF
>TRBV2
CASRQGPGETQYF
>TRBV20-1
CSALDRAQTYEQYF
>TRBV9
CASSVAGGIGEQYF
>TRBV2
CASTLSSYEQYF
>TRBV10-1
CASSSSWGTQYF
>TRBV10-3
CAIRPTHFTRLGGELFF
>TRBV2
CASTRGRPNTEAFF
>TRBV5-1
CASSFGGPNYGYTF
>TRBV7-7
CASTYRRNTGELFF
>TRBV20-1
CSARQGANTGELFF
>TRBV20-1
CSAWGGYTQYF
>TRBV7-9
CASSVRGETQYF
>TRBV7-6
CASSLAQGQFSGANVLTF
>TRBV20-1
CSASFLRQGIYEQYF
>TRBV2
CASSEALPGQETQYF
>TRBV20-1
CSAEFTRGYNEQFF
>TRBV20-1
CSAMTDQDEQYF
>TRBV27
CASSYSGGADTQYF
>TRBV7-9
CASSPGQGAYSEKLFF
>TRBV20-1
CSAMDRDPYNEQFF
>TRBV20-1
CSATSDVDTYEQYF
>TRBV24-1
CATKSSGEEQFF
>TRBV29-1
CSVKGQGPYEQYF
>TRBV20-1
CSALLVRGPDTQYF
>TRBV29-1
CSVVQGGEKLFF
>TRBV19
CASSIAWDRGYNEQFF